The 30 T cell receptor beta chains in this list originate from one sample, sequenced in a study of neurological immune-mediated disorders. As for time point: longitudinal time-point 1 (baseline). TCRdb reprocessed the 5' RACE reads with MiXCR, giving one entry per CDR3 protein. Of some 68,000 distinct CDR3 sequences listed, about an eighth are singletons. Input material: PBMCs. These receptors originate from a female donor with HTLV-1-associated myelopathy (HAM/TSP).

This clonotype was seen only a few times. The chain employs TRBV4-2 and TRBJ2-2; D remains unclear. In germline, CDR1 is LGHNA, CDR2 YNFKEQ. Between the trimmed V and J ends, which lost 0 bases and 1 base, there was a span of 6 bases. The CDR3 is 15 amino acids. In DNA form, the CDR3 reads TGTGCCAGCAGCCAAGATCGGCGGAACACCGGGGAGCTGTTTTTT. Its protein product is CASSQDRRNTGELFF.

This clonotype was seen a single time. One end of the junction does not line up with germline, which may come from a read error. This chain joins TRBV28 and TRBJ2-7; a possible D gene is TRBD1 (5 bases). The CDR3 extends over 15 amino acids. From germline, CDR1 is MDHEN and CDR2 SYDVKM. The CDR3 spells CASSPAAYRIGEHYF. CDR3 bases: TGTGCCAGCAGCCCGGCGGCCTACAGGATTGGCGAGCATTACTTC.

In this sample, this clonotype turned up many times. The J gene is TRBJ1-2, the V gene TRBV7-2; 9 bases line up with TRBD1. The CDR3 runs to 13 residues. The ends lost 4 bases at V and 5 bases at J; junction bases unmatched: 2. The germline CDR1 and CDR2 sequences are SGHTA and FQGNSA. The CDR3 sequence is CASSSGQGYGYTF. In nucleotides, the CDR3 is TGTGCCAGCAGCTCCGGACAGGGGTATGGCTACACCTTC.

Many counts were recorded for this clonotype. The chain employs TRBV20-1 and TRBJ1-5, with D possibly TRBD1 on 5 matching bases. V lost 3 bases and J lost 9, with 15 bases in between. Germline-derived CDR1 and CDR2 are DFQATT and SNEGSKA (reference sequence). This CDR3 has 13 residues. The CDR3 sequence is CSASGRPGTPQHF. CDR3 sequence (DNA): TGCAGTGCTAGTGGTCGTCCAGGGACGCCCCAGCATTTT.

This clonotype was recorded at least ten times. CDR3 DNA: TGCAGTGCTAAAGGACAGGGGAATCAGCCCCAGCATTTT. This encodes CSAKGQGNQPQHF. This sequence joins TRBV20-1 and TRBJ1-5; 9 bases match TRBD1. Per the germline V gene, CDR1 is DFQATT and CDR2 is SNEGSKA (reference sequence). V lost 4 bases to trimming and J lost 4 bases; unmatched junction nucleotides: 2. CDR3 size: 13 residues.

This clonotype was counted many times. The chain uses TRBV10-2 and TRBJ2-1; D call uncertain. V shed 2 bases and J shed 4 bases, with 12 bases lying between them. From germline, CDR1 is WSHSY and CDR2 SAAADI. The CDR3 is 15 residues long. CDR3 protein: CASSEATSIYNEQFF. The DNA for the CDR3 is TGCGCCAGCAGTGAGGCCACATCGATTTACAATGAGCAGTTCTTC.

As concerns this clonotype: A read error may be the cause here, since a much bigger clone is one base away. The chain carries TRBV15 and TRBJ2-5, with D hard to call. The length of the CDR3 is 12 residues. CDR1 is LNHNV, CDR2 YYDKDF, per germline (reference sequence). CDR3 nucleotide sequence: TGTGCTACCAGCCTACACCTAGAGACCCAGTACTTC. Amino acids: CATSLHLETQYF. Full variable domain (outside the CDR3, taken from reference TRBV15 and TRBJ2-5): DAMVIQNPRYQVTQFGKPVTLSCSQTLNHNVMYWYQQKSSQAPKLLFHYYDKDFNNEADTPDNFQSRRPNTSFCFLDIRSPGLGDTAMYLCATSLHLETQYFGPGTRLLVL.

This clonotype has ten or more counts. This sequence joins TRBV11-2 and TRBJ2-7; D is unresolved. The V gene's germline CDR1 is SGHAT and CDR2 FQNNGV. The CDR3 length is 13 residues. V lost 3 bases, J lost 2 bases, and 8 bases lay in between. CDR3 loop: CASSLPAAYEQYF. The CDR3 DNA is TGTGCCAGCAGCTTGCCAGCTGCCTACGAGCAGTACTTC.

This clonotype was found many times. V and J are TRBV4-1 and TRBJ1-3; unclear D gene. This CDR3 is 15 amino acids long. Trimming left V 4 bases short and J 4 bases short, with 14 bases between. CDR1 is MGHRA, CDR2 YSYEKL, per germline. The CDR3 DNA sequence: TGCGCCAGCAGCCCCAGCGGAGGGTTCGGAAACACCATATATTTT. It specifies CASSPSGGFGNTIYF.

This clonotype was seen a single time. This sequence joins TRBV3-1 and TRBJ2-5, with D possibly matching TRBD2 (6 bases). The length of the CDR3 is 15 residues. Trimming cost V 3 bases and J 1 base, with 12 bases left between them. Germline-derived CDR1 and CDR2 are LGHDT and YNNKEL (reference sequence). This CDR3 is CASSHRGTAQETQYF. The CDR3 DNA follows: TGTGCCAGCAGCCACCGAGGGACTGCCCAAGAGACCCAGTACTTC.

As for this clonotype: One end of the junction varies from germline; a read error may be responsible. V usage is TRBV20-1 and J usage is TRBJ1-1; the D is unclear. The CDR3 extends over 14 amino acids. Per the germline V gene, CDR1 is DFQATT and CDR2 is SNEGSKA (reference sequence). The CDR3 region has the DNA TGCAGTGCCAGAGGGCCGGGTTCGGCCACTGAAGCTTTCTTT. Its translation: CSARGPGSATEAFF.

This clonotype was recorded at least ten times. V and J are TRBV20-1 and TRBJ2-1; TRBD1 aligns across 9 bases. The CDR3 spans 14 residues. V shed 1 base, J shed 9 bases, and the junction held 7 bases outside the gene matches. Germline loops: CDR1 DFQATT, CDR2 SNEGSKA (reference sequence). CDR3 amino acids: CSARAGTGLSEQFF. The CDR3, as DNA: TGCAGTGCTAGAGCCGGGACAGGGCTCAGTGAGCAGTTCTTC.

The table lists this clonotype with many counts. The genes are TRBV5-1 and TRBJ2-4; tentatively, D is TRBD1 (6 bases). The ends were cut back, 2 bases at V and 3 bases at J, with 15 bases in the middle. The CDR3 is 16 amino acids. From germline, CDR1 is SGHRS and CDR2 YFSETQ. CDR3 in amino acids: CASSLSGQGGKNIQYF. The CDR3 region has the DNA TGCGCCAGCAGCTTATCGGGACAAGGCGGCAAAAACATTCAGTACTTC. The entire variable domain, with the rest obtained from reference TRBV5-1 and TRBJ2-4, is as follows: KAGVTQTPRYLIKTRGQQVTLSCSPISGHRSVSWYQQTPGQGLQFLFEYFSETQRNKGNFPGRFSGRQFSNSRSEMNVSTLELGDSALYLCASSLSGQGGKNIQYFGAGTRLSVL.

In this sample, this clonotype turned up many times. This chain joins TRBV10-3 and TRBJ2-1; 13 bases fit TRBD2. Germline trimming cut 5 bases from V and 6 bases from J; bases unmatched to any gene: 10. The CDR3 spans 17 residues. CDR1 and CDR2 from the germline V gene are ENHRY and SYGVKD. The CDR3 is CAISSSRLAGGTNEQFF. Written as DNA, the CDR3 is TGTGCCATCAGTTCAAGCCGACTAGCGGGGGGCACCAATGAGCAGTTCTTC.

The CDR3 protein is CASSKDGSSYEQYF. DNA for the CDR3: TGCGCCAGCAGCAAGGACGGTTCCTCCTACGAGCAGTACTTC. This rearrangement joins TRBV5-1 to TRBJ2-7; D call uncertain. This CDR3 region has 14 residues. Trimming shortened V by 4 bases and J by 0 bases, and 11 bases separated the two germline ends. Germline CDR1 reads SGHRS; CDR2 reads YFSETQ.

This clonotype occurred many times. CDR3 region: CAISERQETQYF. The CDR3 coding sequence is TGTGCCATCAGTGAGAGGCAAGAGACCCAGTACTTC. This rearrangement joins TRBV10-3 to TRBJ2-5; D gene uncertain. The CDR3 contains 12 residues. The germline gives CDR1 ENHRY, CDR2 SYGVKD. Trimming pared 2 bases from V and 2 bases from J, leaving 3 bases between.

Remarks on this clonotype: This sequence may be a read error, since a much larger clone differs from it by one base. The rearrangement links TRBV2 to TRBJ2-1, with TRBD1 as a possible D gene (5 bases). The CDR3 has 16 amino acids. Germline V CDR1 and CDR2: SNHLY, FYNNEI. The CDR3 is CASSEALRQINNEQLF. CDR3 in DNA: TGTGCCAGCAGTGAAGCGTTGAGACAGATTAACAATGAGCAGTTATTC.

In its sample, this clonotype was seen many times. The gene calls are TRBV5-6 and TRBJ2-5; 7 bases line up with TRBD2. The length of the CDR3 is 15 residues. Germline V gene sequence: CDR1 SGHDT, CDR2 YYEEEE. V trimming: 5 bases; J trimming: 2 bases; junction bases outside the gene matches: 9. CDR3 loop: CASSHWGEGQETQYF. CDR3 in DNA: TGTGCCAGCAGTCATTGGGGGGAGGGACAAGAGACCCAGTACTTC. The entire variable domain, with the rest obtained from reference TRBV5-6 and TRBJ2-5, is as follows: DAGVTQSPTHLIKTRGQQVTLRCSPKSGHDTVSWYQQALGQGPQFIFQYYEEEERQRGNFPDRFSGHQFPNYSSELNVNALLLGDSALYLCASSHWGEGQETQYFGPGTRLLVL.

This clonotype showed up just a few times. The chain couples TRBV11-2 to TRBJ1-1; D is ambiguous. The CDR3 has 13 residues. Trimming removed 2 bases from V and 0 bases from J, with 4 bases in between. CDR1 and CDR2 from the germline V gene are SGHAT and FQNNGV. The CDR3 coding sequence is TGTGCCAGCAGCTTACAAGTGAACACTGAAGCTTTCTTT. Encoded protein: CASSLQVNTEAFF. The variable domain in full, completed from reference TRBV11-2 and TRBJ1-1, reads EAGVAQSPRYKIIEKRQSVAFWCNPISGHATLYWYQQILGQGPKLLIQFQNNGVVDDSQLPKDRFSAERLKGVDSTLKIQPAKLEDSAVYLCASSLQVNTEAFFGQGTRLTVV.

This clonotype showed up many times. The chain uses TRBV20-1 and TRBJ2-5, with TRBD1 identical over 7 bases. The CDR3 spans 13 residues. V gave up 0 bases and J gave up 4 bases; unmatched junction bases: 2. CDR1 is DFQATT and CDR2 is SNEGSKA in the germline V gene (reference sequence). The CDR3 coding sequence is TGCAGTGCTAGAGATACAGGGGTAGAGACCCAGTACTTC. This gives the protein CSARDTGVETQYF.

This clonotype occurred many times. V is TRBV29-1 and J is TRBJ1-1; 10 bases map to TRBD1. Germline trimming cut 7 bases from V and 2 bases from J; bases unmatched to any gene: 13. CDR1 is SQVTM, CDR2 ANQGSEA, per germline. The CDR3 has 16 residues. Here the CDR3 DNA reads TGCAGCGCGACGGACAGGGGGTGGGATCTTAACACTGAAGCTTTCTTT. Translated, it gives CSATDRGWDLNTEAFF.

This clonotype was observed at least ten times. V gene TRBV28 combines with J gene TRBJ1-6; 7 bases line up with TRBD1. The germline V gene has CDR1 MDHEN and CDR2 SYDVKM. V was pared by 6 bases and J by 6 bases, with 8 bases of the junction left unmatched. The CDR3 is 15 residues long. The CDR3 nucleotides are TGTGCCAGCAGGCACCGGGACAGTTCTAATTCACCCCTCCACTTT. Protein sequence: CASRHRDSSNSPLHF. Together with reference TRBV28 and TRBJ1-6, the CDR3 gives the full variable domain: DVKVTQSSRYLVKRTGEKVFLECVQDMDHENMFWYRQDPGLGLRLIYFSYDVKMKEKGDIPEGYSVSREKKERFSLILESASTNQTSMYLCASRHRDSSNSPLHFGNGTRLTVT.

Comments on this clonotype: The junction shows a germline mismatch at one end, possibly a read error. This sequence joins TRBV5-4 and TRBJ2-5; unclear D gene. This CDR3 contains 12 residues. CDR1 and CDR2 (germline): SGHNT, YYREEE (reference sequence). The CDR3 sequence is CATSFEEETQYF. The CDR3 DNA sequence: TGTGCCACCAGCTTCGAGGAAGAGACCCAGTACTTC.

This clonotype was seen repeatedly, ten times or more. V gene TRBV5-1 combines with J gene TRBJ2-1, with 10 bases identical to TRBD1. The CDR3 has 15 amino acids. Germline V CDR1 and CDR2: SGHRS, YFSETQ. V dropped 0 bases and J dropped 9; count of bases not matched to a gene: 6. As DNA, the CDR3 is TGCGCCAGCAGCTTGGGAGGACAGGGGGGAGCTGAGCAGTTCTTC. Its translation is CASSLGGQGGAEQFF.

A remark on this clonotype: A much larger clone lies a single base off, so this may be a read error. The rearrangement uses TRBV12-3 or TRBV12-4 and TRBJ1-5; 8 bases align to TRBD1. The CDR3 contains 15 residues. Here the CDR3 reads CASRPTGGEGQSQHF. CDR3 nucleotides: TGTGCCAGCAGACCAACAGGGGGTGAGGGTCAGTCCCAGCATTTT.

This clonotype was observed a handful of times. J is TRBJ2-3 and V is TRBV5-8; 7 positions match TRBD1. Trimming removed 0 bases from V and 2 bases from J; junction bases left unmatched: 6. The CDR3 length is 16 residues. The germline V gene has CDR1 SGHTS and CDR2 YDEGEE. The CDR3 bases are TGTGCCAGCAGCTTGGCGGCAGGGGGACACACAGATACGCAGTATTTT. As protein: CASSLAAGGHTDTQYF.

This clonotype was recorded once. J is TRBJ1-3 and V is TRBV6-6; D is possibly TRBD1 (5 bases). The CDR3 contains 14 residues. Between the trimmed V and J ends, which lost 7 bases and 0 bases, there was a span of 10 bases. Germline V gene lookup returns CDR1 MNHNY and CDR2 SVGAGI (reference sequence). The CDR3 spells CASIDRASGNTIYF. The CDR3 DNA follows: TGTGCCAGCATAGACAGAGCCTCTGGAAACACCATATATTTT.

This clonotype showed up many times. The V call is TRBV20-1, the J call TRBJ2-3, with D possibly being TRBD1 or TRBD2 (5 bases each). From germline, CDR1 is DFQATT and CDR2 SNEGSKA (reference sequence). This CDR3 comprises 13 residues. Deletions cut 1 base from V and 6 bases from J, with 11 bases between. The CDR3, as DNA: TGCAGTGCTAGAGGCAGTTGGGGGGATACGCAGTATTTT. It yields the protein CSARGSWGDTQYF.

This clonotype was seen at least ten times. This chain links TRBV5-1 with TRBJ2-2; 7 bases agree with TRBD1. Germline-derived CDR1 and CDR2 are SGHRS and YFSETQ. The CDR3 runs 17 residues. The ends lost 0 bases at V and 4 bases at J; junction bases unmatched: 9. CDR3 in amino acids: CASSLAPGGSSTGELFF. For the CDR3, the DNA is TGCGCCAGCAGCTTGGCTCCAGGGGGATCAAGCACCGGGGAGCTGTTTTTT.

In this sample, this clonotype turned up many times. This chain uses TRBV5-1 with TRBJ1-2; D is ambiguous. CDR1 and CDR2 (germline): SGHRS, YFSETQ. The CDR3 is 14 amino acids. The ends were cut back, 0 bases at V and 2 bases at J, with 8 bases in the middle. CDR3 amino acids: CASSLARSNYGYTF. Here the CDR3 DNA reads TGCGCCAGCAGCTTGGCAAGGTCGAACTATGGCTACACCTTC.